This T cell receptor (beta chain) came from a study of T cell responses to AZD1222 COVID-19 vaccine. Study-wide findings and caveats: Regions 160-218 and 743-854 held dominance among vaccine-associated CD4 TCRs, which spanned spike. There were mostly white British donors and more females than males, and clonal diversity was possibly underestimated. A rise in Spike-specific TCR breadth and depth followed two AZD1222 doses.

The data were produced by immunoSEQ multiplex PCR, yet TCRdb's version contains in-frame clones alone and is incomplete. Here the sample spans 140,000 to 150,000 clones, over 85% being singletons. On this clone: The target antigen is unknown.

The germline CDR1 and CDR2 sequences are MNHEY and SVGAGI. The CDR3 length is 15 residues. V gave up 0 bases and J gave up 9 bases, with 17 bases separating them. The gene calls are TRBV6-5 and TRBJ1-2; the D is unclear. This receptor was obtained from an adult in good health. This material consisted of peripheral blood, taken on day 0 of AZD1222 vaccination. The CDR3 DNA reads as TGTGCCAGCAGTTACTCGACGGGGTTCTATACCAGCTACACCTTC. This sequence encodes CASSYSTGFYTSYTF.